A selection of T cell receptor beta chains follows, all from one sample in a study of T-cell reconstitution after alpha-beta-depleted transplantation in children. A single record per CDR3 protein comes from TCRdb applying MiXCR to the PCR reads. Of around 800,000 distinct CDR3 sequences listed, about 16% were seen once; the top ten hold approximately 4.5%. Sequenced here: PBMCs, mostly from graft donor cells, sampled 360 days after TCRalphabeta/CD19-depleted stem cell transplant. The receptors stem from a male patient younger than 18 who had a stem cell transplant for acute lymphoblastic leukemia, so the T cells may come from the graft donor. The conserved cysteine and the conserved F or W are not part of the CDR3 here. Each record gives: CDR3 protein, clone size, J gene, V gene. For some rows the clone size is stated as once, few or many, or as a class when expanded; others skip it.

ASSRPDRYTDTQY . TRBJ2-3 TRBV12-3/TRBV12-4
AISGNSGASYNEQF few TRBJ2-1 TRBV10-3
ASSLEGLAVYEQY . TRBJ2-7 TRBV7-2
ASSDGGTSYEQY few TRBJ2-7 TRBV10-1
ASSHVGTSGSGYTGELF few TRBJ2-2 TRBV4-1
ASSLAGLAQY . TRBJ2-7 TRBV7-8
ASSAQAGSSYNEQF . TRBJ2-1 TRBV9
ASSLMAGQEAQY . TRBJ2-5 TRBV5-1
SVPWTSGRNGPITGELF few TRBJ2-2 TRBV29-1
ASQINLGTGGIGEQF . TRBJ2-1 TRBV6-5
SVDGSEFTDTQY . TRBJ2-3 TRBV29-1
ASSLSRLAATDTQY many TRBJ2-3 TRBV7-8
ASSQNVPIEKLF few TRBJ1-4 TRBV7-9
ASSRILAGDGELF few TRBJ2-2 TRBV4-1
ASSIRQGYGYT few TRBJ1-2 TRBV7-3
ASSLGTGTNYGYT many TRBJ1-2 TRBV7-3
ASSVTTLTDTQY . TRBJ2-3 TRBV9
ASSFLAGSSYEQY . TRBJ2-7 TRBV5-1
ASSVVLLAGGADTQY . TRBJ2-3 TRBV9
ASSFTGSFETQY . TRBJ2-5 TRBV5-1
ASSLGGTGSTYEQY many TRBJ2-7 TRBV27
ASSFPSAGYAGANVLT . TRBJ2-6 TRBV11-1
ASSGWTSGSYEQY few TRBJ2-7 TRBV6-1
ASSASPGQDYGYT . TRBJ1-2 TRBV6-1
ASGRPGRGKKTQY once TRBJ2-5 TRBV2
ASSLAGTSTHEQY few TRBJ2-7 TRBV7-9
ASSRGLAGGPEY . TRBJ2-4 TRBV7-8
ATRLTTYNEQF few TRBJ2-1 TRBV15
ASSRNPRDTQY . TRBJ2-3 TRBV12-3/TRBV12-4
SVEDPTRSGNTIY . TRBJ1-3 TRBV29-1
ASSVGTSSGGELF few TRBJ2-2 TRBV25-1
SAKTGNQPQH many TRBJ1-5 TRBV20-1
ASSYTRDRTYGYT few TRBJ1-2 TRBV6-5
ASSVGRGHNNTEAF . TRBJ1-1 TRBV5-1
ASTLLGATRAYEQY few TRBJ2-7 TRBV5-1
SASRAVRREETQY few TRBJ2-5 TRBV29-1
ASSQSREGYGYT few TRBJ1-2 TRBV14
ASRRGLAPNTGELF many TRBJ2-2 TRBV2
ASSWNRETEAF few TRBJ1-1 TRBV7-7
SAMVPWEFNEQF few TRBJ2-1 TRBV20-1
ASSVSGVLAKNIQY . TRBJ2-4 TRBV7-8
ASVFRDTVRETQY few TRBJ2-5 TRBV6-4
ASSLVSGTNQPQH . TRBJ1-5 TRBV5-1
ASSVGTGFNEQF few TRBJ2-1 TRBV7-2
ASSGEREGYEQY . TRBJ2-7 TRBV19
ASRQEHIAKNIQY . TRBJ2-4 TRBV2
ASSRFGTISNIQY many TRBJ2-4 TRBV18
ASSVGETDYGYT few TRBJ1-2 TRBV9
ATSDPDYYGSNEQF . TRBJ2-1 TRBV24-1
ASSTSDAAGETQY few TRBJ2-5 TRBV12-3/TRBV12-4
ASSVLRVSNQPQH few TRBJ1-5 TRBV9
ASSFLPGRGETQY . TRBJ2-5 TRBV27
ASSDRAPYEQY few TRBJ2-7 TRBV10-1